One and the same sample provided the 3 T cell receptor beta chains below, sequenced in a study of human T cells and chemical hapten exposure. Before extraction, the whole blood was not fractionated, and total RNA was taken from it. TCRdb reprocessed the 5' RACE reads with MiXCR, giving one entry per CDR3 protein. Among roughly 81,000 distinct CDR3 sequences listed, roughly 8% were seen once. The receptors shown here come from a male donor in good health.

This clonotype has at least ten counts. The chain couples TRBV5-1 to TRBJ1-1, with D tentatively TRBD1 (5 bases). Trimming stripped 2 bases from V and 1 base from J, with 18 bases between. This CDR3 spans 17 amino acids. Germline loops: CDR1 SGHRS, CDR2 YFSETQ. CDR3 sequence: CASSFSDTGTGNTEAFF. The CDR3, as DNA: TGCGCCAGCAGCTTCTCAGACACCGGGACGGGGAACACTGAAGCTTTCTTT.

This clonotype was recorded at least ten times. The chain uses TRBV7-6 and TRBJ2-2; D may be TRBD1 (6 bases). The ends were cut back, 5 bases at V and 7 bases at J, with 14 bases in the middle. The germline gives CDR1 SGHVS, CDR2 FNYEAQ. There are 14 residues in the CDR3. For the CDR3, the DNA is TGTGCCAGCAGCAAAGGACAGTCTTTCGGGGAGCTGTTTTTT. Amino acids: CASSKGQSFGELFF.

This clonotype has more than one count but fewer than ten. The J gene is TRBJ2-1, the V gene TRBV3-1; TRBD2 agrees at 14 bases. The CDR3 length is 16 residues. Germline CDR1 is LGHDT and CDR2 is YNNKEL (reference sequence). V trimming: 5 bases; J trimming: 7 bases; junction bases outside the gene matches: 7. The CDR3 here is CASSSGLAGGRNEQFF. The CDR3 coding sequence is TGTGCCAGCAGCTCAGGACTAGCGGGGGGCAGAAATGAGCAGTTCTTC.